This T cell receptor beta chain stems from a study of cytomegalovirus exposure and HLA in healthy donors listed by TCRdb under 2017. Study-wide context: According to a later analysis, the roughly 130 validation repertoires were produced on the same platform as the 700 or so repertoires of the first cohort. Besides the first cohort of roughly 660 subjects, a separate validation cohort made up of 120 different subjects was used. To predict cytomegalovirus infection status, the study combined high-throughput TCR immunosequencing, statistical association of individual TCRs with disease status, and machine learning. The study aimed to test whether signatures of past pathogen exposure could be identified by cataloging public T cell receptors.

Paper-wide results and their limitations: The classifier was reported to diagnose cytomegalovirus status with high specificity and sensitivity in both the original cohort and the validation cohort. A total of roughly 160 TCR beta chains were listed by the study as associated with cytomegalovirus. It was suggested by the authors that the approach could potentially be generalized to other disease states and immunological phenotypes. Three of the identified cytomegalovirus-associated TCR beta chains were confirmed in vitro to be specific for cytomegalovirus antigens. All 110 or so repertoires were used to score co-occurrence in the validation cohort in a later analysis, because that analysis had no HLA typing for the cohort. Of the cluster scores, 85% to 95% were above 0 in a later analysis, which found that TCRs clustered in the first cohort also tended to co-occur in the approximately 110 validation repertoires. Across donors, most TCR sequences were observed very rarely, whereas some public TCRs were present in many individuals.

V is trimmed back by 6 bases and J by 4 bases, and the junction contains 2 bases that no gene match accounts for. The germline V gene sets CDR1 to SGHTA and CDR2 to FQGNSA. The CDR3 covers 13 residues, taking in both the cysteine and the phenylalanine. The kept DNA is CDR3 alone, 39 bases in frame from the first base. The donors were included in the validation cohort of some 110 subjects, a group kept apart from the roughly 670-subject first cohort. The library was built by means of the immunoSEQ multiplex PCR assay. As for the original processing: A statistical classification framework was built for diagnosing cytomegalovirus status from the catalog of TCR beta chain sequences. The table comes from immuneACCESS by way of TCRdb, which keeps in-frame sequences with V and J called. Part of the clones is missing from these tables; in studies checked, under half for an unresolved V gene and the rest for unknown reasons. That table gives V, J and clone size, and the DNA gave D and trimming. The sample table contains around 70,000 clones; only one count was recorded for 94% of them. The ten largest clones represent under 0.75% of the sample.

Remarks on this clone: No cognate antigen has been identified for it. No quality values exist for individual bases; no much larger clone is one base distant.

This sequence uses TRBV7-2 and TRBJ1-1; the central 10 bases match TRBD1. Specimen: PBMCs. This clonotype was sampled from a woman younger than 30 in good health and CMV-seronegative. Here is the DNA: TGTGCCAGCAGGCGACAGGGGGCCACTGAAGCTTTCTTT. This encodes CASRRQGATEAFF.